This TCR beta chain comes out of a study of human T cells and chemical hapten exposure. General study results and limits: The number of TCRs over 1 in 1000 frequency stayed unchanged after DPC.

Unique molecular identifiers were attached to individual cDNA molecules within the library. One entry per CDR3 protein, called by TCRdb with MiXCR from the RACE reads. The sample has about 60,000 distinct CDR3 sequences, over 7.5% seen once; the top ten hold about an eighth. This clonotype occurred many times. The target antigen is unknown. This sample's time point: patch test 1, 2 weeks after DPC sensitization. The treatment denotes: therapeutic diphenylcyclopropenone sensitization with weekly scalp DPC. The CDR3 is 12 amino acids. With 2 bases removed from V and 7 bases from J, the gap between germline ends came to 7 bases. Germline V gene sequence: CDR1 MDHEN, CDR2 SYDVKM.

This TCR was recovered from a woman aged 40-49 years with alopecia areata. Some clones in this sample may be carry-over from other donors' samples. The source material was whole blood, sampled in connection with sensitization to the hapten diphenylcyclopropenone (DPC). The chain has TRBV28 and TRBJ2-3; D gene uncertain. This CDR3 reads CASSLLGNTQYF. DNA of the CDR3: TGTGCCAGCAGTTTACTTGGTAATACGCAGTATTTT. The whole variable domain, remainder taken from reference TRBV28 and TRBJ2-3, is DVKVTQSSRYLVKRTGEKVFLECVQDMDHENMFWYRQDPGLGLRLIYFSYDVKMKEKGDIPEGYSVSREKKERFSLILESASTNQTSMYLCASSLLGNTQYFGPGTRLTVL.